This TCR beta chain was captured in a study of shared clonotypes between healthy human individuals. Overall study: CD4 naive and memory got three plates each, CD8 naive two, CD8 memory one.

As regards this clone: Its target is unknown.

The CDR3 spans 13 residues. The V and J ends lost 6 bases and 7 bases, in that order; junction bases with no gene match: 8. Germline CDR1 is SNHLY and CDR2 is FYNNEI. General study results and limits: Collection of samples was limited to blood; tissue repertoires likely differ. A generally larger estimated richness was seen in naive subsets than in memory subsets.

The protocol was immunoSEQ multiplex PCR, while the TCRdb copy is restricted to in-frame clones and leaves out a portion. In the table there are over a million clones, roughly 70% of which are singletons. Both subsets, CD45RA+ naive and CD45RA-negative memory, were split from the CD4+ cells. Sequenced sample: memory CD4+ T cells sorted from blood. The subset: CD45RA-negative fraction. The chain uses TRBV2 and TRBJ1-2, with TRBD1 matching over 7 bases. This receptor was obtained from a man aged 18 to 35 in good health. The CDR3 here is CASRLGQMGGYTF. CDR3 bases: TGTGCCAGCAGGCTGGGACAGATGGGTGGCTACACCTTC. Using reference TRBV2 and TRBJ1-2 for the parts outside the CDR3, the full variable domain is EPEVTQTPSHQVTQMGQEVILRCVPISNHLYFYWYRQILGQKVEFLVSFYNNEISEKSEIFDDQFSVERPDGSNFTLKIRSTKLEDSAMYFCASRLGQMGGYTFGSGTRLTVV.